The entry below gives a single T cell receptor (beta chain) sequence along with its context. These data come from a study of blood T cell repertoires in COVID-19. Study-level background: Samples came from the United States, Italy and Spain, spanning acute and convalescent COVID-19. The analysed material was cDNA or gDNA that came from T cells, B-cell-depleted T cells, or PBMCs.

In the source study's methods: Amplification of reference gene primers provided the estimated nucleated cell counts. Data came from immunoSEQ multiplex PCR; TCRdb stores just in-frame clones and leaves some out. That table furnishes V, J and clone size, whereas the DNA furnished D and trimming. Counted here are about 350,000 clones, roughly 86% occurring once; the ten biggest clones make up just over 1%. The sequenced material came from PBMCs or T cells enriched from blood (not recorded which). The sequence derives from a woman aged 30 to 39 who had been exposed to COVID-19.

In DNA, the CDR3 is TGTGCCAGCAGCTTAAAATTTAGCGGGAGGGCCCGTGAGCAGTACTTC. Translating it yields CASSLKFSGRAREQYF. This rearrangement joins TRBV7-3 to TRBJ2-7; 11 positions match TRBD2. Per germline, CDR1 SGHTA and CDR2 FQGTGA. V lost 1 base and J lost 7; bases outside the gene matches: 9. CDR3 size: 16 residues.